The table lists the clone carrying this T cell receptor beta chain with many counts. This record comes from a study of molecular identifiers for immune sequencing clone quantification. The bulk TCR libraries were made with methods described before and with listed TCR primers. MiXCR, run by TCRdb on the PCR reads, gives a single entry per CDR3 protein. Altogether approximately 500,000 distinct CDR3 sequences are present, 20% to 25% being singletons, with the ten largest covering approximately 0.84%. CDR1 is SGHAT, CDR2 FQNNGV, per germline. Trimming took off 5 bases at V and 2 bases at J, with 10 bases between the two ends. The CDR3 runs 13 residues.

This TCR derives from a human donor in good health. Some libraries in this study had Jurkat cell RNA spiked in. Sequencing was carried out using naive CD8+ T cells from blood, with Jurkat cell RNA spiked in. Subset noted: FACS-sorted CD8+CD4-CCR7+CD45RA+ naive T cells. The chain is built from TRBV11-2 and TRBJ2-7; D is uncertain. DNA for the CDR3: TGTGCCAGCAGCCCGTCCGGTGCCTACGAGCAGTACTTC. It translates to CASSPSGAYEQYF.